This passage covers 21 T cell receptor beta chains from one sample sequenced in a study of T-cell memory formation after mild COVID-19. Using its own MiXCR run on the 5' RACE reads, TCRdb lists one record per CDR3 protein. The sample holds roughly 560,000 distinct CDR3 sequences, roughly 21% seen once. The sequenced material came from PBMCs or a T cell subset sorted from them (not recorded which). These receptors came from an adult woman who had mild COVID-19 (a few samples of this study predate the infection). Cell type and time point are not known.

The rearrangement uses TRBV20-1 and TRBJ2-1, with 10 bases lining up with TRBD2. Germline assignment: CDR1 DFQATT and CDR2 SNEGSKA (reference sequence). V dropped 0 bases and J dropped 2; count of bases not matched to a gene: 13. CDR3 size: 19 residues. The CDR3 bases are TGCAGTGCTAGAGACTTTCTTGGCTCTAGCGGGGGACCCTACAATGAGCAGTTCTTC. Translation gives CSARDFLGSSGGPYNEQFF.

This clonotype was found a few times. The gene calls are TRBV11-3 and TRBJ2-2; D uncertain. The V and J ends lost 0 bases and 4 bases respectively, with 6 bases between them. The CDR3 has 14 amino acids. Germline loops: CDR1 SGHNT, CDR2 YENEEA. CDR3 region: CASSLDTGTGELFF. The CDR3 DNA sequence: TGTGCCAGCAGCTTAGATACCGGCACCGGGGAGCTGTTTTTT. The full variable domain, rest sourced from reference TRBV11-3 and TRBJ2-2, is EAGVVQSPRYKIIEKKQPVAFWCNPISGHNTLYWYLQNLGQGPELLIRYENEEAVDDSQLPKDRFSAERLKGVDSTLKIQPAELGDSAVYLCASSLDTGTGELFFGEGSRLTVL.

The count of this clonotype is one. The chain couples TRBV5-8 to TRBJ1-5, with D possibly TRBD1 on 5 matching bases. Trimming took off 4 bases at V and 2 bases at J, with 13 bases between the two ends. The CDR3 consists of 15 residues. Germline V gene data show CDR1 as SGHTS and CDR2 as YDEGEE. The CDR3 loop is CASSQGTWGNQPQHF. CDR3 sequence (DNA): TGTGCCAGCAGCCAAGGGACTTGGGGCAATCAGCCCCAGCATTTT.

Only a few counts were recorded for this clonotype. The J gene is TRBJ1-2, the V gene TRBV20-1, with D perhaps TRBD1 (5 bases). The ends were cut back, 6 bases at V and 8 bases at J, with 13 bases in the middle. From germline, CDR1 is DFQATT and CDR2 SNEGSKA (reference sequence). The CDR3 is made up of 11 amino acids. Here the CDR3 DNA reads TGCAGTGCCCAGGGCGTCATGGGCTACACCTTC. Its translation: CSAQGVMGYTF.

The chain combines TRBV7-6 with TRBJ2-3, with D tentatively TRBD2 (5 bases). The CDR3 sequence is 14 residues long. Germline CDR1 is SGHVS and CDR2 is FNYEAQ. Trimming took 4 bases from V and 1 from J, leaving 9 bases between them. Written as DNA, the CDR3 is TGTGCCAGCAGCTACAACGGGGGCACAGATACGCAGTATTTT. This codes for CASSYNGGTDTQYF. The entire variable domain, with the rest obtained from reference TRBV7-6 and TRBJ2-3, is as follows: GAGVSQSPRYKVTKRGQDVALRCDPISGHVSLYWYRQALGQGPEFLTYFNYEAQQDKSGLPNDRFSAERPEGSISTLTIQRTEQRDSAMYRCASSYNGGTDTQYFGPGTRLTVL.

This chain uses TRBV24-1 with TRBJ2-2, with 8 bases fitting TRBD2. Per the germline V gene, CDR1 is KGHDR and CDR2 is SFDVKD. The length of the CDR3 is 15 residues. Trimming took 1 base from V and 3 from J; bases not matched to a gene: 0. This CDR3 is CATSDLAGDTGELFF. Here the CDR3 DNA reads TGTGCCACCAGTGATTTAGCGGGGGACACCGGGGAGCTGTTTTTT.

The chain uses TRBV27 and TRBJ1-2, with unresolved D. The V gene's germline CDR1 is MNHEY and CDR2 SMNVEV (reference sequence). The CDR3 totals 16 residues. V was shortened by 2 bases and J by 8 bases, with 21 bases between the two germline ends. The CDR3 DNA is TGTGCCAGCAGTTTAAGAAACCCCGCCGGACTGGAGGGCTACACCTTC. Its translation: CASSLRNPAGLEGYTF.

J is TRBJ2-5 and V is TRBV18; D gene uncertain. CDR1 is KGHSH, CDR2 LQKENI, per germline. The CDR3 covers 11 residues. V lost 8 bases to trimming and J lost 2 bases, with 6 bases between them. CDR3 DNA: TGTGCCAGCACAGAACAAGAGACCCAGTACTTC. It encodes CASTEQETQYF. Full variable domain (rest looked up from reference TRBV18 and TRBJ2-5): NAGVMQNPRHLVRRRGQEARLRCSPMKGHSHVYWYRQLPEEGLKFMVYLQKENIIDESGMPKERFSAEFPKEGPSILRIQQVVRGDSAAYFCASTEQETQYFGPGTRLLVL.

This clonotype turned up a few times. The chain employs TRBV6-5 and TRBJ1-6, with 10 nucleotides matching TRBD1. The CDR3 sequence is 16 residues long. Germline V gives CDR1 MNHEY, CDR2 SVGAGI. The V and J ends lost 7 bases and 7 bases, in that order; junction bases with no gene match: 10. CDR3 sequence: CASKKTTGGGNSPLHF. The CDR3 DNA follows: TGTGCCAGCAAGAAAACGACAGGGGGCGGCAATTCACCCCTCCACTTT.

This sequence joins TRBV7-9 and TRBJ2-1, with TRBD2 identical over 7 bases. Germline V lookup: CDR1 SEHNR, CDR2 FQNEAQ (reference sequence). The CDR3 is made up of 15 amino acids. The trim removed 1 base at V and 9 bases at J, leaving 9 bases unmatched. Here the CDR3 reads CASSLEGRALAEQFF. DNA of the CDR3: TGTGCCAGCAGCTTAGAGGGGAGGGCCTTGGCTGAGCAGTTCTTC.

This clonotype was detected a few times. The V call is TRBV11-2, the J call TRBJ1-1; no firm D call. The ends were cut back, 4 bases at V and 0 bases at J, with 18 bases in the middle. CDR1 and CDR2 from the germline V gene are SGHAT and FQNNGV. CDR3 size: 17 residues. This CDR3 is CASSSPARVDLNTEAFF. The DNA for the CDR3 is TGTGCCAGCAGCTCCCCGGCCAGAGTAGATTTGAACACTGAAGCTTTCTTT.

This clonotype was counted only a few times. The rearrangement links TRBV7-8 to TRBJ1-5; D not certain. The V gene's germline CDR1 is SGHVS and CDR2 FQNEAQ. This CDR3 comprises 14 residues. With 7 bases removed from V and 1 base from J, the gap between germline ends came to 11 bases. The CDR3 is CASNPAASNQPQHF. The CDR3 DNA is TGTGCCAGCAACCCCGCTGCCAGCAATCAGCCCCAGCATTTT.

The gene calls are TRBV12-3 or TRBV12-4 and TRBJ2-1; 10 nucleotides match TRBD2. CDR3 size: 15 residues. J lost 6 bases, V lost 6 bases, and 8 bases had no gene match. Here the CDR3 reads CASSRAGGEGNEQFF. In DNA, the CDR3 is TGTGCCAGCAGCCGAGCGGGGGGGGAGGGCAATGAGCAGTTCTTC.

This clonotype has a handful of counts. The rearrangement uses TRBV19 and TRBJ1-6; unclear D gene. The CDR3 consists of 14 residues. The V gene lost 3 bases and the J gene lost 10 bases, with 13 bases spanning the gap. CDR1 and CDR2 (germline): LNHDA, SQIVND (reference sequence). The CDR3, as DNA: TGTGCCAGTAGTATGCGAGAGGGTTTCTCACCCCTCCACTTT. Amino acid sequence: CASSMREGFSPLHF. The full variable domain, with the rest looked up from reference TRBV19 and TRBJ1-6, is DGGITQSPKYLFRKEGQNVTLSCEQNLNHDAMYWYRQDPGQGLRLIYYSQIVNDFQKGDIAEGYSVSREKKESFPLTVTSAQKNPTAFYLCASSMREGFSPLHFGNGTRLTVT.

The genes are TRBV20-1 and TRBJ1-1; D unclear. The CDR3 is 12 amino acids. Per germline, CDR1 DFQATT and CDR2 SNEGSKA (reference sequence). The V and J ends lost 3 bases and 0 bases respectively, with 5 bases between them. The CDR3 DNA sequence: TGCAGTGCTAGGATGGTGAACACTGAAGCTTTCTTT. Its translation: CSARMVNTEAFF.

The rearrangement links TRBV6-6 to TRBJ1-6; 8 positions match TRBD1. The CDR3 is 17 residues long. Germline V gene sequence: CDR1 MNHNY, CDR2 SVGAGI (reference sequence). After removal of 5 bases from V and 6 bases from J, the junction contained 12 bases not matched to a gene. The chain's CDR3 is CASSTLTGAKLNSPLHF. In DNA form, the CDR3 reads TGTGCCAGCAGTACTCTGACAGGGGCAAAGCTTAATTCACCCCTCCACTTT.

This clonotype was found a few times. This chain connects TRBV7-9 to TRBJ2-7; D gene ambiguous. The CDR3 loop spans 12 amino acids. Trimming removed 5 bases at V and 6 bases at J, with 11 bases between. Per germline, CDR1 SEHNR and CDR2 FQNEAQ (reference sequence). CDR3 loop: CASSESRSEQYF. In nucleotides, the CDR3 is TGTGCCAGCAGCGAGTCTAGGAGCGAGCAGTACTTC.

The gene calls are TRBV7-9 and TRBJ1-6; D perhaps matches TRBD1 (6 bases). Germline CDR1 and CDR2: SEHNR and FQNEAQ (reference sequence). V was trimmed by 4 bases and J by 9 bases, leaving 16 bases between them. CDR3 length: 15 residues. CDR3 protein: CASSSGTLQISPLHF. Written as DNA, the CDR3 is TGTGCCAGCAGCTCTGGGACATTGCAAATTTCACCCCTCCACTTT.

This clonotype was detected only a few times. The chain links TRBV5-6 to TRBJ2-3; TRBD1 is a possible D gene (5 bases). From germline, CDR1 is SGHDT and CDR2 YYEEEE. Trimming pared 1 base from V and 6 bases from J, leaving 18 bases between. The CDR3 is made up of 16 amino acids. The CDR3 here is CASSLRQTRRADTQYF. Written as DNA, the CDR3 is TGTGCCAGCAGCTTGAGACAGACGAGGCGAGCCGATACGCAGTATTTT.

This chain connects TRBV7-9 to TRBJ2-1, with 11 bases aligning to TRBD2. Trimming cost V 6 bases and J 7 bases; bases outside gene matches: 14. This CDR3 has 17 residues. Per germline, CDR1 SEHNR and CDR2 FQNEAQ (reference sequence). The CDR3 DNA reads TGTGCCAGCAGTTCCCGATTACTAGCGGGAGAGGTAAATGAGCAGTTCTTC. It yields the protein CASSSRLLAGEVNEQFF.

The chain employs TRBV27 and TRBJ1-6, with D maybe TRBD1 (6 bases). V was trimmed by 5 bases and J by 7 bases, leaving 15 bases between them. Per the germline V gene, CDR1 is MNHEY and CDR2 is SMNVEV (reference sequence). The length of the CDR3 is 15 residues. The CDR3 sequence is CASSQQGFENSPLHF. CDR3 bases: TGTGCCAGCAGTCAGCAGGGGTTTGAGAATTCACCCCTCCACTTT.